A single T cell receptor (beta chain) is shown here with its context. Antigen unknown. J lost 1 base, V lost 6 bases, and 5 bases had no gene match. This CDR3 has 15 amino acids. This sample stems from a study of T cell repertoires in cytomegalovirus infection. Turning to the study itself: Both a matching HLA type and CMV infection were indicated by public TCR beta signatures. Study-level findings and limits: Within the response measured ex vivo, HLA-C-restricted CMV-specific TCR beta clonotypes were dominant. CMV carriers having the relevant HLA were flagged by cumulative public TCR beta family frequency.

MiXCR, applied by TCRdb to the reads, yields one record per CDR3 protein. The repertoire holds 150,000 to 200,000 distinct CDR3 sequences, with approximately 19% as singletons. The rearrangement joins TRBV12-3 or TRBV12-4 to TRBJ1-5; TRBD1 matches 8 bases. Input material: PBMCs. This TCR derives from a human donor in good health (CMV status not recorded). Some clones in this sample may be carry-over from other donors' samples. CDR3 protein: CASRSGQGSNQPQHF. Here the CDR3 DNA reads TGTGCCAGCAGATCCGGACAGGGCAGCAATCAGCCCCAGCATTTT.